This entry concerns a single T cell receptor beta chain. Its antigen is as yet unknown. The data originate from a study of T cell responses to AZD1222 COVID-19 vaccine. Study-level results: Females outnumbered males among donors, who were mostly white British; clonal diversity was possibly underestimated. Scientists sampled the repertoires only once the peak T cell response had passed. Spike was spanned by vaccine-associated CD4 TCRs, with dominance at 160-218 and 743-854.

Some clones are missing from TCRdb's copy, which holds only in-frame ones; the method was immunoSEQ multiplex PCR. This sample yields 150,000 to 200,000 clones, of which about 90% are seen a single time; approximately 0.98% belongs to the top ten. This TCR was recovered from an adult who received the AZD1222 COVID-19 vaccine. Sequenced material: peripheral blood, taken 28 days after the second AZD1222 dose.

DNA for the CDR3: TGTGCCATCAGTGAGTTAAGGGACACTTATGGCTACACCTTC. Translated, it gives CAISELRDTYGYTF. This sequence joins TRBV10-3 and TRBJ1-2; perhaps TRBD1 as D (6 bases). Deletions cut 1 base from V and 5 bases from J, with 11 bases between. There are 14 residues in the CDR3. Germline values: CDR1 ENHRY, CDR2 SYGVKD.